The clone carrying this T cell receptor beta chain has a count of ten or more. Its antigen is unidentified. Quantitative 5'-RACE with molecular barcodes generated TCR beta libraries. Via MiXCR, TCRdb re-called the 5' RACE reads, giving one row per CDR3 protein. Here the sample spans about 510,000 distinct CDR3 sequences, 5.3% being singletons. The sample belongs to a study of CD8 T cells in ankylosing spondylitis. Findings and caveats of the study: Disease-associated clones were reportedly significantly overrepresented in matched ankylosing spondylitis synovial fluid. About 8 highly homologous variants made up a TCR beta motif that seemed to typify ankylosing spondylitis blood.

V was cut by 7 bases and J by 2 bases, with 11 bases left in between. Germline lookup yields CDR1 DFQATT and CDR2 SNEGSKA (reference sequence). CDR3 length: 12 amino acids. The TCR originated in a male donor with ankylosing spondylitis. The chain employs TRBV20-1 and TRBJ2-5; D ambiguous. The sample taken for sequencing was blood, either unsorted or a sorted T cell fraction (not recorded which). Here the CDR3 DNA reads TGCAGTGGGGGTCGGTTTCAAGAGACCCAGTACTTC. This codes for CSGGRFQETQYF.